A selection of T cell receptor beta chains follows, all from one sample in a study of blood T cell repertoires in COVID-19. The method was immunoSEQ multiplex PCR; TCRdb's version includes in-frame clones alone and lacks a portion of them. The profile covers 300,000 to 450,000 clones, with roughly 90% appearing a single time and approximately 3% taken by the ten largest. The sequenced sample was peripheral blood. Receptors were obtained from a woman between 25 and 40 years old with COVID-19, enrolled during active disease. The CDR3 runs from the conserved cysteine through the conserved F or W.

V	J	CDR3
TRBV5-6	TRBJ1-4	CASSLAGVTEREKLFF
TRBV6-2/TRBV6-3	TRBJ2-5	CASSDGGTQETQYF
TRBV30	TRBJ1-2	CAWSVTVTRGYTF
TRBV11-2	TRBJ1-1	CASSLDLRAEAFF
TRBV11-2	TRBJ2-7	CASSPTTGQFLYEQYF
TRBV7-9	TRBJ2-2	CASSRPGQGAPGELFF
TRBV10-3	TRBJ1-2	CAIMRGGASYGYTF
TRBV4-1	TRBJ1-2	CASSQVGQGQDGYTF
TRBV28	TRBJ1-4	CASSLWRELFF
TRBV21-1	TRBJ2-2	CASNRTGQGILEDTGELFF
TRBV5-5	TRBJ1-4	CASSTGDRTNEKLFF
TRBV7-6	TRBJ2-7	CASSLGSGVLDEQYF
TRBV11-3	TRBJ1-1	CASSLGHFTEAFF
TRBV7-2	TRBJ1-3	CASRYAGNSGNTIYF
TRBV11-2	TRBJ1-2	CASSGAAGGGSYGYTF
TRBV2	TRBJ1-1	CASGEGDDMNTEAFF
TRBV15	TRBJ2-1	CATSSVRASGITYNEQFF
TRBV23-1	TRBJ2-2	CASSQADRGNTGELFF
TRBV7-9	TRBJ2-1	CASSNRGQSNNEQFF
TRBV7-2	TRBJ2-1	CASSPGTGTSLQFF
TRBV5-4	TRBJ2-3	CASSMGEIPQYF
TRBV7-2	TRBJ2-2	CASSPTGLANTGELFF
TRBV12-5	TRBJ2-5	CASGLRGGSRETQYF
TRBV5-1	TRBJ1-1	CASSLGQGVVEAFF
TRBV5-1	TRBJ1-6	CASSPSDGGVAYNSPLHF
TRBV4-2	TRBJ1-5	CASSQDITDQPQHF
TRBV10-3	TRBJ2-3	CAISESKVGAPTDTQYF
TRBV9	TRBJ1-4	CASSAGTAANEKLFF
TRBV25-1	TRBJ1-6	CASSESYRGLHF
TRBV2	TRBJ1-4	CASTTQGGSNEKLFF
TRBV6-5	TRBJ1-2	CASRGSGTGNYGYTF
TRBV24-1	TRBJ1-1	CATRGGTGGVEAFF
TRBV5-4	TRBJ2-3	CASSLRTSGLGDTQYF
TRBV5-1	TRBJ2-1	CASSLSGRDNEQFF
TRBV6-5	TRBJ2-2	CASSYSGGGELFF
TRBV7-9	TRBJ2-7	CASSTGLGEQYF
TRBV7-2	TRBJ2-3	CASSRGTASTDTQYF
TRBV4-3	TRBJ1-4	CASSQDTGGFNEKLFF
TRBV4-1	TRBJ1-1	CASSQVGSLNTEAFF
TRBV15	TRBJ1-2	CATSTLMGQGAFGYTF
TRBV23-1	TRBJ2-2	CASKGQGPSNTGELFF
TRBV3-1/TRBV3-2	TRBJ1-3	CASSQDAGAGNTIYF
TRBV6-5	TRBJ1-1	CASSSGTANTEAFF
TRBV19	TRBJ1-4	CASSIVGQEVRKLFF
TRBV27	TRBJ2-7	CASSYGSTGQGEQYF
TRBV7-2	TRBJ1-5	CASSLARGGNNQPQHF
TRBV6-5	TRBJ2-2	CASSWGVPGELFF
TRBV2	TRBJ1-1	CASSVSQMNTEAFF
TRBV29-1	TRBJ2-1	CSAKPVGVSYNEQFF
TRBV28	TRBJ2-7	CASSLPGGQAYEQYF
TRBV5-1	TRBJ2-5	CASSVGGPYEETQYF
TRBV30	TRBJ2-5	CAWSAEQGTQYF
TRBV7-6	TRBJ2-5	CASSPGTSGEQETQYF
TRBV5-5	TRBJ1-2	CASSGGNLPFPPDYGYTF
TRBV11-3	TRBJ2-1	CASSLVRLAGGDEQFF
TRBV28	TRBJ2-1	CASNPPARDEQFF
TRBV7-2	TRBJ1-3	CASSLEVFARGEGNTIYF
TRBV29-1	TRBJ1-4	CSVRPDRGPEKLFF
TRBV11-3	TRBJ2-1	CASGRVNEQFF
TRBV4-3	TRBJ2-7	CASSRTLAGDSYEQYF